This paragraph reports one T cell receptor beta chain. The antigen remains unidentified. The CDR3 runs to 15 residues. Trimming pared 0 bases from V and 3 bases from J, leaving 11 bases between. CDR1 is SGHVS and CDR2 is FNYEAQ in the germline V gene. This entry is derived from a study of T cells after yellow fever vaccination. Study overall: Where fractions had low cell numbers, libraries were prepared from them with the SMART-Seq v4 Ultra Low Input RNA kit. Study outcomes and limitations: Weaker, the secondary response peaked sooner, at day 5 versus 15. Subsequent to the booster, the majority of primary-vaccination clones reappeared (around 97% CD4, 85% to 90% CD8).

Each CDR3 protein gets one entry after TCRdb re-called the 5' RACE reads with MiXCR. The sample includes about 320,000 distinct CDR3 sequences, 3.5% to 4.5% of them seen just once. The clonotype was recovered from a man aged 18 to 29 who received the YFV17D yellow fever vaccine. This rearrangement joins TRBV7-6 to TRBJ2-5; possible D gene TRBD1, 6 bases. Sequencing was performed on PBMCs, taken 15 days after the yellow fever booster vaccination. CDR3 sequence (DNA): TGTGCCAGCAGCTTAGCCCAGGGGTGGAAAGAGACCCAGTACTTC. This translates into CASSLAQGWKETQYF.